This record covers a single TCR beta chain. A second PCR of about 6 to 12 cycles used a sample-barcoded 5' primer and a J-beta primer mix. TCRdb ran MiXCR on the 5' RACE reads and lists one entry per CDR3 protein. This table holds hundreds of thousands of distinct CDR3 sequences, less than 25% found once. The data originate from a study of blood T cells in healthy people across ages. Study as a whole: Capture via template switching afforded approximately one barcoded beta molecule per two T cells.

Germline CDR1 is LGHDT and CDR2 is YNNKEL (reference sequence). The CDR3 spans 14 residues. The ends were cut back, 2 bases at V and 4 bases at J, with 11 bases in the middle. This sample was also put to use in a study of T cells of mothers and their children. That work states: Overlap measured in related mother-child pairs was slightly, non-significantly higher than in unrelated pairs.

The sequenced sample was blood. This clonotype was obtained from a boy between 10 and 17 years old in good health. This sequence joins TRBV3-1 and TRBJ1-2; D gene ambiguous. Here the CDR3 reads CASSQPGTSYGYTF. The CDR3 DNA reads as TGTGCCAGCAGCCAACCGGGTACTAGCTATGGCTACACCTTC. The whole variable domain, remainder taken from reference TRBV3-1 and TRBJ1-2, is DTAVSQTPKYLVTQMGNDKSIKCEQNLGHDTMYWYKQDSKKFLKIMFSYNNKELIINETVPNRFSPKSPDKAHLNLHINSLELGDSAVYFCASSQPGTSYGYTFGSGTRLTVV.